This T cell receptor beta chain was identified in a study of beta chain features in type 1 diabetes. Germline V gene sequence: CDR1 SGHRS, CDR2 YFSETQ. The CDR3 consists of 17 residues. The V gene lost 0 bases and the J gene lost 6 bases, with 18 bases spanning the gap. The study reverse transcribed the entire isolated RNA, so it sequenced expressed TCRB transcripts. TCRdb keeps only in-frame clones here, not all; method: immunoSEQ multiplex PCR. The sample lists some 350,000 clones; over 8.5% were seen once. Sorting based on CD45RO/CCR7/CD25/CD127/CD95/CD27 separated CD4+ naive, central memory, regulatory and stem cell-like memory cells. Overall study results and limits: Naive, central memory and regulatory TCRB repertoires appeared more similar among patients than healthy donors. Within each of all four CD4+ subsets, Type 1 diabetes patients had TCRB CDR3s that were moderately but significantly shorter. Fewer junction insertions and more nucleotide deletions appeared in type 1 diabetes patients.

A word on this clone: Its antigen is unidentified.

V and J are TRBV5-1 and TRBJ1-4; D is perhaps TRBD1 (5 bases). The source of this sequence is a man aged 30 to 39 with type 1 diabetes. The source material was central memory CD4+ T cells from blood. CDR3 DNA: TGCGCCAGCAGCTTGGCGGATATAGGAGGGACTCATGAAAAACTGTTTTTT. Translated: CASSLADIGGTHEKLFF.